The entry below gives a single T cell receptor (beta chain) sequence along with its context. Ten or more counts support this clonotype. The target of this receptor is not known. Base qualities are missing; no much larger clone stands one base away. This entry comes from a study of T cells after yellow fever vaccination (dated by TCRdb to between 2017 and 2020). The study in broad terms: Libraries from fractions with low cell numbers were prepared with the SMART-Seq v4 Ultra Low Input RNA kit. To follow T-cell clones before and after primary and booster YFV17D yellow fever vaccination, bulk TCR alpha and beta repertoires were sequenced over time. The cohort comprised two healthy male donors, one aged 18 to 29 and one aged 30 to 40 years. Blood was drawn at multiple timepoints before and after primary and secondary immunization, with bulk PBMC replicates and cell subsets isolated. Here is what the overall study found, with its caveats: Compared with the primary T-cell response, the secondary T-cell response was faster but weaker, reaching its peak on day 5 rather than on day 15. A small fraction of clonotypes appeared in both the CD4 and CD8 compartments, likely as a result of convergent recombination. Because abundant contaminating clonotypes from the bulk population could be contained in FACS-sorted repertoires, computational filtering was required. After the booster, most of the clones that had expanded following primary vaccination were detected again (approximately 95% of CD4 and roughly 90% of CD8), which suggests that memory was broadly maintained. Because the study included only a couple of donors, the extent to which the findings can be generalized is limited.

TCR cDNA was synthesized by 5'RACE template switching, through which a universal primer site and unique molecular identifiers were introduced. cDNA synthesis was primed from both the TCR alpha and TCR beta constant segments. Libraries were amplified in two PCR steps, with sample barcodes and sequencing adapters added in the second step. Sequencing of libraries was done on Illumina HiSeq 2500 (2x100 bp) or NovaSeq (2x150 bp). Per the original workflow: MIGEC handled demultiplexing of reads and collapsing into UMI consensus sequences, while MiXCR performed V(D)J alignment. Vaccine-responding clonotypes were defined with edgeR using replicate PBMC samples, requiring FDR below 0.01 and a log2 fold change above 5 up to day 15. Bulk clonotypes were assigned CD4 or CD8 identity according to which sequenced CD4 or CD8 repertoire held them at higher abundance. The raw public data were reprocessed by TCRdb itself: fastp quality trimming at Q25, MiXCR clonotype calling, in-frame beta chains only. A single entry per CDR3 protein holds the most common genes and DNA from its merged rows. The V and J calls and clone size are TCRdb's, not the authors'. A total of around 610,000 distinct CDR3 sequences appear in this sample, less than 15% of them only once. The top ten hold more than 13% of the sample.

The meaning of the sample's treatment or condition label: live attenuated yellow fever vaccine strain. At every blood-draw timepoint, two biological replicates of bulk PBMCs were collected. A standard Ficoll-Paque protocol was used to isolate PBMCs from peripheral blood. RNA was extracted with TriZol from bulk PBMCs, CD4 and CD8 fractions, and dextramer-positive and dextramer-negative fractions. Trimming at the junction amounts to 8 bases on V and 6 bases on J, and the germline ends lie 8 bases apart. Including the terminal cysteine and phenylalanine, the CDR3 comprises 11 residues. The kept DNA is CDR3 alone, 33 bases in frame from the first base.

Sequenced material: PBMCs, taken on the day of the yellow fever booster vaccination. The receptor was isolated from a man aged 30 to 39 who received the YFV17D yellow fever vaccine. The V and J segments used are TRBV12-3 or TRBV12-4 and TRBJ2-1; the D gene is unclear. The CDR3 reads CASSKGNEQFF. The base sequence is TGTGCCAGCTCAAAAGGCAATGAGCAGTTCTTC.